Listed below are T cell receptor beta chains from one sample, sequenced in a study of blood T cell repertoires in COVID-19. TCRdb keeps only in-frame clones here, not all; method: immunoSEQ multiplex PCR. The profile shows around 270,000 clones, 65% to 85% of them singletons. Sequenced: peripheral blood. The receptor set was obtained from a woman between 35 and 50 years old who had recovered from COVID-19. The CDR3 runs from the conserved cysteine through the conserved F or W. Fields, in order: J gene, clone size, D gene, V gene, CDR3 protein, CDR3 DNA. D genes are given only for firm matches. Size is omitted from some rows. Given values are once, few, many or a class for expanded clones.

j_gene: TRBJ1-5
abundance: -
d_gene: -
v_gene: TRBV18
CDR3aa: CASSQSGSHNQPQHF
CDR3nt: TGTGCCAGCTCACAATCCGGGTCCCACAATCAGCCCCAGCATTTT

j_gene: TRBJ1-1
abundance: -
d_gene: -
v_gene: TRBV7-9
CDR3aa: CASSPQTGLGTEAFF
CDR3nt: TGTGCCAGCAGCCCTCAAACAGGGTTAGGGACTGAAGCTTTCTTT

j_gene: TRBJ1-1
abundance: -
d_gene: -
v_gene: TRBV7-9
CDR3aa: CASSLFATEAFF
CDR3nt: TGTGCCAGCAGCTTATTTGCGACTGAAGCTTTCTTT

j_gene: TRBJ1-4
abundance: -
d_gene: TRBD1
v_gene: TRBV2
CDR3aa: CASSLAGQGNEKLFF
CDR3nt: TGTGCCAGCAGCCTAGCTGGACAGGGGAATGAAAAACTGTTTTTT

j_gene: TRBJ2-2
abundance: -
d_gene: TRBD1
v_gene: TRBV5-1
CDR3aa: CASSLQGAYTGELFF
CDR3nt: TGCGCCAGCAGCCTCCAGGGGGCGTACACCGGGGAGCTGTTTTTT

j_gene: TRBJ1-1
abundance: few
d_gene: TRBD1
v_gene: TRBV7-9
CDR3aa: CASSRRTGGMNTEAFF
CDR3nt: TGTGCCAGCAGCCGCCGGACAGGGGGGATGAACACTGAAGCTTTCTTT

j_gene: TRBJ2-2
abundance: -
d_gene: TRBD2
v_gene: TRBV7-3
CDR3aa: CASSTGTRVTGELFF
CDR3nt: TGTGCCAGCAGCACCGGGACTAGGGTCACCGGGGAGCTGTTTTTT

j_gene: TRBJ2-7
abundance: -
d_gene: -
v_gene: TRBV9
CDR3aa: CASGGGHLYEQYF
CDR3nt: TGTGCCAGCGGGGGGGGACACCTCTACGAGCAGTACTTC

j_gene: TRBJ1-6
abundance: -
d_gene: -
v_gene: TRBV4-1
CDR3aa: CASSQGSGGNSPLHF
CDR3nt: TGCGCCAGCAGCCAAGGTTCCGGGGGTAATTCACCCCTCCACTTT

j_gene: TRBJ2-7
abundance: -
d_gene: -
v_gene: TRBV7-2
CDR3aa: CASSPSEQQYF
CDR3nt: TGTGCCAGCAGCCCCTCCGAGCAGCAGTACTTC

j_gene: TRBJ1-2
abundance: -
d_gene: -
v_gene: TRBV11-3
CDR3aa: CASSLEGPGGYTF
CDR3nt: TGTGCCAGCAGCTTAGAGGGGCCTGGGGGCTACACCTTC

j_gene: TRBJ2-5
abundance: few
d_gene: -
v_gene: TRBV5-1
CDR3aa: CASSTLGTRETQYF
CDR3nt: TGCGCCAGCAGTACGCTCGGAACTAGAGAGACCCAGTACTTC

j_gene: TRBJ1-2
abundance: once
d_gene: -
v_gene: TRBV2
CDR3aa: CASSEGAGYGYTF
CDR3nt: TGTGCCAGCAGTGAAGGGGCAGGCTATGGCTACACCTTC

j_gene: TRBJ2-1
abundance: -
d_gene: -
v_gene: TRBV2
CDR3aa: CASSENSVYNEQFF
CDR3nt: TGTGCCAGCAGTGAAAATAGCGTCTACAATGAGCAGTTCTTC

j_gene: TRBJ2-1
abundance: -
d_gene: TRBD2
v_gene: TRBV18
CDR3aa: CASSPTSGGHEQFF
CDR3nt: TGTGCCAGCTCACCTACTAGCGGGGGTCATGAGCAGTTCTTC